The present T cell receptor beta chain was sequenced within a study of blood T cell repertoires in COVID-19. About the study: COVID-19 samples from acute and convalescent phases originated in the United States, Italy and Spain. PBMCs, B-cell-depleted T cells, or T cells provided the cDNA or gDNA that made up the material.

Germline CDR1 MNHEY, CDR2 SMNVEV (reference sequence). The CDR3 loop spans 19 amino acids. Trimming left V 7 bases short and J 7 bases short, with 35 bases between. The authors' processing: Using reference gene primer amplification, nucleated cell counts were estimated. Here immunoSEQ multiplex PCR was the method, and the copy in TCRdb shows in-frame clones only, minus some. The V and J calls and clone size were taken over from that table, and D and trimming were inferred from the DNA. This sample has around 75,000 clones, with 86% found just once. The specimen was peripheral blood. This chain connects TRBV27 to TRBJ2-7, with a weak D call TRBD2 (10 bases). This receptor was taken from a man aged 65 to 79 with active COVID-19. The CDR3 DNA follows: TGTGCCAGCACCCTGGGGGGGACAGGGCTGCTAGCGGGAGTTGGAGAGCAGTACTTC. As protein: CASTLGGTGLLAGVGEQYF.